The sequence of this T cell receptor (beta chain) was determined in a study of blood T cells in healthy people across ages. Findings and limits, study-wide: There were more naive CD4+ cells and higher diversity in long-lived donors than in aged donors. Older age coincided with a roughly linear decline in TCR beta diversity per million T cells. Because donor CMV status was unknown, expanded clonotype changes were possibly confounded.

Concerning this clonotype: Its specificity is unknown.

Alongside a J-beta primer mix, a sample-barcoded 5' primer served in a second PCR lasting roughly 7 to 11 cycles. TCRdb analysed the 5' RACE reads with MiXCR anew, one entry per CDR3 protein. This repertoire shows approximately 680,000 distinct CDR3 sequences, approximately 29% found once; its top ten account for less than 20%. The germline V gene has CDR1 SGHTA and CDR2 FQGTGA. The CDR3 sequence is 15 residues long. Trimming took 5 bases from V and 7 from J; bases not matched to a gene: 10. The receptor was isolated from a woman aged 80 or over in good health. The V and J genes are TRBV7-3 and TRBJ2-1; 8 bases line up with TRBD1. Sequencing was done on a sample of blood. The CDR3 sequence: CASSARTGIENEQFF. The CDR3 coding sequence is TGTGCCAGCAGCGCTAGGACAGGGATCGAAAATGAGCAGTTCTTC.